These 15 T cell receptor beta chains were all obtained from the same sample, sequenced in a study of T cell responses to AZD1222 COVID-19 vaccine. Generated by immunoSEQ multiplex PCR, the TCRdb table keeps only in-frame clones and is missing some. The repertoire holds about 110,000 clones, with 70% to 90% as singletons. The material sequenced was peripheral blood, taken on day 0 of AZD1222 vaccination. These receptors all come from an adult in good health.

This clone was recorded once. The chain employs TRBV28 and TRBJ1-2, with D perhaps matching TRBD1 (5 bases). CDR1 is MDHEN, CDR2 SYDVKM, per germline. Trimming shortened V by 3 bases and J by 3 bases, and 17 bases separated the two germline ends. This CDR3 comprises 16 residues. The CDR3 coding sequence is TGTGCCAGCAGTTTTCGGCGGAGCTCAGGGCACTATGGCTACACCTTC. This gives the protein CASSFRRSSGHYGYTF.

The chain carries TRBV9 and TRBJ2-1; 10 bases line up with TRBD2. Germline V gene sequence: CDR1 SGDLS, CDR2 YYNGEE. Trimming cost V 4 bases and J 2 bases; bases outside gene matches: 9. The CDR3 length is 17 residues. CDR3 DNA: TGTGCCAGCAGCCCGGGACTAGCGTCACCCACCTACAATGAGCAGTTCTTC. Translation: CASSPGLASPTYNEQFF.

The chain has TRBV7-2 and TRBJ2-5; the D call may be TRBD1 or TRBD2 (5 bases each). Trimming stripped 1 base from V and 5 bases from J, with 14 bases between. Per the germline V gene, CDR1 is SGHTA and CDR2 is FQGNSA. The length of the CDR3 is 15 residues. Written as DNA, the CDR3 is TGTGCCAGCAGCTTAGTGAGGGGCCTCGGCGAGACCCAGTACTTC. Translating it yields CASSLVRGLGETQYF.

V usage is TRBV5-1 and J usage is TRBJ2-3, with 8 bases identical to TRBD2. Germline V gives CDR1 SGHRS, CDR2 YFSETQ. This CDR3 has 15 residues. V was clipped by 1 base and J by 4 bases; unmatched bases: 5. CDR3: CASSLLGLDSDTQYF. The CDR3 nucleotides read TGCGCCAGCAGCTTGTTGGGACTAGATTCAGATACGCAGTATTTT.

V and J are TRBV12-3 or TRBV12-4 and TRBJ2-5, with D maybe TRBD1 (6 bases). This CDR3 is 13 amino acids long. The V end lost 7 bases, the J end lost 4 bases, and 13 bases lay between the germline ends. CDR3 in amino acids: CASTLTGSETQYF. The CDR3, as DNA: TGTGCCAGCACCCTTACAGGGTCAGAGACCCAGTACTTC.

There are a few counts of this clone. The chain carries TRBV6-7 and TRBJ1-6, with D uncertain. TRBV6-7 is noted as an ORF with a role that remains uncertain. Trimming took off 2 bases at V and 9 bases at J, with 14 bases between the two ends. The CDR3 has 15 amino acids. CDR3 amino acids: CASSYRPESPSPLHF. CDR3 DNA sequence: TGTGCCAGCAGTTACCGGCCAGAAAGCCCTTCACCCCTCCACTTT.

The chain combines TRBV5-1 with TRBJ1-2; the D gene is possibly TRBD1 (6 bases). Germline V gives CDR1 SGHRS, CDR2 YFSETQ. V gave up 4 bases and J gave up 3 bases, with 13 bases separating them. The CDR3 sequence is 14 residues long. The CDR3 sequence is CASSQQGSYYGYTF. The CDR3 nucleotides read TGCGCCAGCAGCCAACAGGGTTCATACTATGGCTACACCTTC.

The V and J genes are TRBV5-1 and TRBJ2-3; D gene ambiguous. V shed 5 bases and J shed 0 bases, with 16 bases lying between them. The CDR3 is 16 residues long. CDR1 and CDR2 (germline): SGHRS, YFSETQ. CDR3 region: CASRFDPSTSTDTQYF. The CDR3 DNA reads as TGCGCCAGCAGATTTGATCCCTCTACTAGCACAGATACGCAGTATTTT.

In nucleotides, the CDR3 is TGTGCCAGCAGCTCCCCGCCCGGGTGGCGTGAGCAGTTCTTC. Its translation is CASSSPPGWREQFF. The chain uses TRBV13 and TRBJ2-1; D gene uncertain. Germline V gene sequence: CDR1 PRHDT, CDR2 FYEKMQ (reference sequence). The CDR3 contains 14 residues. V shed 4 bases and J shed 9 bases, with 16 bases lying between them.

The chain joins TRBV3-1 (or the pseudogene TRBV3-2) to TRBJ1-6; 7 bases are a match to TRBD1. Germline loops: CDR1 LGHDT, CDR2 YNNKEL (reference sequence). The CDR3 extends over 14 amino acids. The ends lost 3 bases at V and 7 bases at J; junction bases unmatched: 3. CDR3 DNA sequence: TGTGCCAGCAGCCATGGCAGGGGGAATTCACCCCTCCACTTT. As protein: CASSHGRGNSPLHF.

CDR3 sequence: CASSSSPSGDLTGELFF. CDR3 DNA: TGCGCCAGCAGCTCCTCCCCTAGCGGGGACCTCACCGGGGAGCTGTTTTTT. The genes are TRBV5-1 and TRBJ2-2, with 9 bases that match TRBD2. Germline assignment: CDR1 SGHRS and CDR2 YFSETQ. J gave up 4 bases and V 3 bases, and 10 bases lay outside the gene matches. CDR3 length: 17 residues.

The genes are TRBV11-1 and TRBJ2-1, with D tentatively TRBD2 (6 bases). This CDR3 region has 15 residues. V was clipped by 3 bases and J by 0 bases, with 9 bases between them. Germline values: CDR1 SGHAT, CDR2 FQDESV (reference sequence). The CDR3 region is CASSFSGNSYNEQFF. The CDR3 coding sequence is TGTGCCAGCAGCTTTAGCGGAAACTCCTACAATGAGCAGTTCTTC.

This clone has just one count. The gene calls are TRBV6-5 and TRBJ1-1, with TRBD1 identical over 9 bases. The CDR3 has 14 residues. V lost 6 bases and J lost 4; bases outside the gene matches: 6. Germline loops: CDR1 MNHEY, CDR2 SVGAGI. Here the CDR3 DNA reads TGTGCCAGCAGCCCCGGGACAGGGAGCACTGAAGCTTTCTTT. This codes for CASSPGTGSTEAFF.

The chain joins TRBV9 to TRBJ2-3, with 10 bases that match TRBD2. This CDR3 region has 17 residues. V dropped 4 bases and J dropped 2; count of bases not matched to a gene: 10. Germline CDR1 reads SGDLS; CDR2 reads YYNGEE. The CDR3 loop reads CASSPGTSGILTDTQYF. The CDR3 DNA reads as TGTGCCAGCAGCCCTGGAACTAGCGGGATCCTCACAGATACGCAGTATTTT.

V usage is TRBV6-5 and J usage is TRBJ2-2, with D possibly TRBD2 on 7 matching bases. This CDR3 has 14 amino acids. The germline CDR1 and CDR2 sequences are MNHEY and SVGAGI. V shed 10 bases and J shed 5 bases, with 17 bases lying between them. The CDR3: CAIREGGDTGELFF. The DNA of the CDR3 is TGTGCCATTAGAGAAGGGGGGGATACCGGGGAGCTGTTTTTT.